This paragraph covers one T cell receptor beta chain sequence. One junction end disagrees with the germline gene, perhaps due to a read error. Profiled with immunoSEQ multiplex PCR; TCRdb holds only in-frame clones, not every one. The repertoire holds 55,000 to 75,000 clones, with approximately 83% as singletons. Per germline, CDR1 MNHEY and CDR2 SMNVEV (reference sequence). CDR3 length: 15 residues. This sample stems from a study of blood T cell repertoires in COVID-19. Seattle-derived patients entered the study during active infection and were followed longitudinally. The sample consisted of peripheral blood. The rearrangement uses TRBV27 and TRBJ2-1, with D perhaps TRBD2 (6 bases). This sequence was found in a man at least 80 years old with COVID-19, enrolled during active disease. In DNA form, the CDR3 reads TGTGCCGGCAGTATAGCGGAGGGCTCCTACAATGAGCAGTTCTTC. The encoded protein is CAGSIAEGSYNEQFF.